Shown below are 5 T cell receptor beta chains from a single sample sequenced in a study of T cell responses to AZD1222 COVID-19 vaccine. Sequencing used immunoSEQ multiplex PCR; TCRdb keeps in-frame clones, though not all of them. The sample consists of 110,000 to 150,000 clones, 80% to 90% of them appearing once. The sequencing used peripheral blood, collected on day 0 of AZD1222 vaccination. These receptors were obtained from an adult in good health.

This CDR3 reads CASKVAGGVEQFF. CDR3 sequence (DNA): TGTGCCAGTAAAGTAGCGGGAGGGGTTGAGCAGTTCTTC. This chain uses TRBV19 with TRBJ2-1; 11 bases line up with TRBD2. Germline lookup yields CDR1 LNHDA and CDR2 SQIVND (reference sequence). CDR3 length: 13 residues. Losses at the gene ends were 7 bases for V and 9 bases for J; bases not matched to a gene: 5.

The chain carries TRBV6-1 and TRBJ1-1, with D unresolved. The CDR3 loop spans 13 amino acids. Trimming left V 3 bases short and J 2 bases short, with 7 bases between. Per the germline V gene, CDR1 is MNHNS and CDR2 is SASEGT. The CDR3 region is CASSEGYNTEAFF. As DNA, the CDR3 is TGTGCCAGCAGTGAGGGGTATAACACTGAAGCTTTCTTT.

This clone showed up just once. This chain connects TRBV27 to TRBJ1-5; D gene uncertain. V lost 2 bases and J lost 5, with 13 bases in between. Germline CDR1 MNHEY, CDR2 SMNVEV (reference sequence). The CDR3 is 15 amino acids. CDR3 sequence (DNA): TGTGCCAGCAGTTTAAGGGCGGGGTCGCATCAGCCCCAGCATTTT. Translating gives CASSLRAGSHQPQHF.

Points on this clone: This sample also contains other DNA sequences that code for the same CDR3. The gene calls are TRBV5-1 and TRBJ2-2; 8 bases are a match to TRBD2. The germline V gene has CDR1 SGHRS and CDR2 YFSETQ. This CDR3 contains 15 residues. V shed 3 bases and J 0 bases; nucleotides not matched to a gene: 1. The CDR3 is CASSSGLANTGELFF. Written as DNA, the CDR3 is TGCGCCAGCAGCTCGGGACTAGCGAACACCGGGGAGCTGTTTTTT.

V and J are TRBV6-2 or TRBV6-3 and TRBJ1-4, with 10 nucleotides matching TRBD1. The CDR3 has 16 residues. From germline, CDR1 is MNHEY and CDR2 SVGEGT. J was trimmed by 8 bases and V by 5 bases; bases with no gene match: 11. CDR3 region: CASSTRDRGSWEKLFF. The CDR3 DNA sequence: TGTGCCAGCAGTACGCGGGACAGGGGTTCGTGGGAAAAACTGTTTTTT.